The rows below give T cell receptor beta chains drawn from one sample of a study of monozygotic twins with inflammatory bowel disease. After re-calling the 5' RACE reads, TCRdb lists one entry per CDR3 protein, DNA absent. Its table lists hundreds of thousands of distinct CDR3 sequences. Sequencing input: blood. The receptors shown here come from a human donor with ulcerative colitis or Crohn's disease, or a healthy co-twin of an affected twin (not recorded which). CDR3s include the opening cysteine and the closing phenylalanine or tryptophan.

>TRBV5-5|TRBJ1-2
CASSLSPHNYGYTF
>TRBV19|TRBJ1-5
CASSMQGSNQPQHF
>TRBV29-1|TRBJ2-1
CSVRASGTYGEQFF
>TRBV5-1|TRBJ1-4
CASSTSTGPNEKLFF
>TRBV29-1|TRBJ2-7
CSGGQAPYEQYF
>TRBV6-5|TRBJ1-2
CASSHHTSGPDGYTF
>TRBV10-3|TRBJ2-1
CAINVSPLDNEQFF
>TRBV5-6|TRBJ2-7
CASSFLSYEQYF
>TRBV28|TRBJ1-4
CASSLIGASNEKLFF
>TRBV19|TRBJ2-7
CASSRDSNPTGEQYF
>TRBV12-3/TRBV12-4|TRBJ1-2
CASSFGRGINTF
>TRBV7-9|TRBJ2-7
CASSSDRSSYEQYF
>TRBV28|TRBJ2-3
CASSFQRVPDTQYF
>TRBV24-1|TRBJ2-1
CATSDTTPIDEQFF
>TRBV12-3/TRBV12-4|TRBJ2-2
CASSLWQAYAGELFF
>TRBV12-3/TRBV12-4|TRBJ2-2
CASRLGPDRANTGELFF
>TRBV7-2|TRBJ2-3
CASSPQGIVRTDTQYF
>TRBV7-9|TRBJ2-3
CASSTTSEGDTQYF
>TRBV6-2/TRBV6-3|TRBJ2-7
CASSMTGTYEQYF
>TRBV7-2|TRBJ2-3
CASSLESTDTQYF
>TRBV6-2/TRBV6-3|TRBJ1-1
CASSYSNMRVNTEAFF
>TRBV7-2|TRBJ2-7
CASSPSGAAYEQYF
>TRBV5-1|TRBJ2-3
CASSLAGQGPDTQYF
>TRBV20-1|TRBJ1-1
CSAPWHTEAFF
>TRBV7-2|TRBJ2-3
CASRQGTQGAVDTQYF
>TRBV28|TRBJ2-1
CAIQGSSYNEQFF
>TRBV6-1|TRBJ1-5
CASSEFGESQPQHF
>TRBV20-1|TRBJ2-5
CSAQHTIETQYF
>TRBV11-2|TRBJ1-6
CASSLVGGAAGKNSPLHF
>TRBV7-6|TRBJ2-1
CASSLVVAGVPGIEQFF
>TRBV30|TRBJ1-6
CAWSGPELYNSPLHF
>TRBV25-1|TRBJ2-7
CASSGGQTYSYEQYF
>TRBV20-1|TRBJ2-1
CSVGRELHNEQFF
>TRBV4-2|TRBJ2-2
CASSHQEGLTGELFF
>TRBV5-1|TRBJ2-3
CASSFGSSGTDTQYF
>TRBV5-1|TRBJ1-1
CASKSQGSNTEAFF
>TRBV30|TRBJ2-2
CAWSRPGGELFF
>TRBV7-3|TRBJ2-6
CASSQGVTGANVLTF
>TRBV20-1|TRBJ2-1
CAGDASSYNEQFF
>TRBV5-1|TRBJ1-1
CASSLNNRGKGTEAFF
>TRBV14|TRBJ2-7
CASSRDLSRDEQYF
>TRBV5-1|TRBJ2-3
CASRLAQDTQYF
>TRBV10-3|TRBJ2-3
CATRGAGGTDTQYF
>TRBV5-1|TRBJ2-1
CASSRPVTGENEQFF
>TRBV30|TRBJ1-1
CAWSGGQGRGEYTEAFF
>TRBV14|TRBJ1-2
CASSQQDRGTYGYTF
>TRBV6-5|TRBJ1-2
CASSYGGNGYTF
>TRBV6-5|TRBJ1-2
CASSYSRDANYGYTF